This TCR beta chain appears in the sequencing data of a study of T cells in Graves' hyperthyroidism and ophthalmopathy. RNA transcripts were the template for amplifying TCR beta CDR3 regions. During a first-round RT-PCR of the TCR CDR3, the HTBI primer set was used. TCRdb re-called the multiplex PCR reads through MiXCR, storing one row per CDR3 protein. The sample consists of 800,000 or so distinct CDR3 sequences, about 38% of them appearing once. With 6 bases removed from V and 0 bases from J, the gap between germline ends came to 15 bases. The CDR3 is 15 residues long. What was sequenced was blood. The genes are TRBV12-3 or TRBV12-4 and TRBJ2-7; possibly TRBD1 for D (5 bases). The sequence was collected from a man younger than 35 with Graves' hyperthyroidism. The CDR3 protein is CASSDEGAFSYEQYF. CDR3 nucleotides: TGTGCCAGCAGCGACGAAGGGGCCTTCTCCTACGAGCAGTACTTC.